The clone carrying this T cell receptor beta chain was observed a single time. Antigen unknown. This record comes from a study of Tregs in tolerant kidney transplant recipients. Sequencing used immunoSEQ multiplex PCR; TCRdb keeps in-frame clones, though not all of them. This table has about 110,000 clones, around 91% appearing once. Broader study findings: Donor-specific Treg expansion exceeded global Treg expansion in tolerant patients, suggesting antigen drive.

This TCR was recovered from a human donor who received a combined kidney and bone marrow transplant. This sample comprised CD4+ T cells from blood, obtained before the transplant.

DNA of the CDR3: TGTGCCAGCAGCGAGCGGAGCTATGGCTACACCTTC. Its protein product is CASSERSYGYTF. The chain links TRBV9 to TRBJ1-2; D is unresolved. CDR1 and CDR2 (germline): SGDLS, YYNGEE. This CDR3 contains 12 residues. Trimming removed 3 bases at V and 4 bases at J, with 7 bases between.